There are many counts of the clone carrying this T cell receptor (beta chain). Its antigen remains unknown. The sample originates from a study of molecular identifiers for immune sequencing clone quantification. Study-wide points: Shared barcodes on identical TCR molecules could underestimate the sizes of highly expanded clones.

Preparation of the bulk TCR libraries relied on previously described methods and listed TCR primers. MiXCR, run by TCRdb on the PCR reads, gives a single entry per CDR3 protein. This table has 400,000 to 600,000 distinct CDR3 sequences, about a fifth appearing once. This CDR3 has 15 amino acids. Germline CDR1 SEHNR, CDR2 FQNEAQ (reference sequence). J lost 6 bases, V lost 2 bases, and 7 bases had no gene match. The authors sorted naive CD8 T cells as CD8+CD4-CCR7+CD45RA+. The chain couples TRBV7-9 to TRBJ2-1; 7 bases line up with TRBD2. This clonotype was sampled from a human donor in good health. Some libraries in this study had Jurkat cell RNA spiked in. Sequenced sample: naive CD8+ T cells from blood, with Jurkat cell RNA spiked in. Indicated subset: FACS-sorted CD8+CD4-CCR7+CD45RA+ naive T cells. The CDR3 sequence: CASSLLIRTSNEQFF. In DNA, the CDR3 is TGTGCCAGCAGCTTACTTATTCGGACTAGCAATGAGCAGTTCTTC. Supplemented by reference TRBV7-9 and TRBJ2-1, the full variable domain reads DTGVSQNPRHKITKRGQNVTFRCDPISEHNRLYWYRQTLGQGPEFLTYFQNEAQLEKSRLLSDRFSAERPKGSFSTLEIQRTEQGDSAMYLCASSLLIRTSNEQFFGPGTRLTVL.